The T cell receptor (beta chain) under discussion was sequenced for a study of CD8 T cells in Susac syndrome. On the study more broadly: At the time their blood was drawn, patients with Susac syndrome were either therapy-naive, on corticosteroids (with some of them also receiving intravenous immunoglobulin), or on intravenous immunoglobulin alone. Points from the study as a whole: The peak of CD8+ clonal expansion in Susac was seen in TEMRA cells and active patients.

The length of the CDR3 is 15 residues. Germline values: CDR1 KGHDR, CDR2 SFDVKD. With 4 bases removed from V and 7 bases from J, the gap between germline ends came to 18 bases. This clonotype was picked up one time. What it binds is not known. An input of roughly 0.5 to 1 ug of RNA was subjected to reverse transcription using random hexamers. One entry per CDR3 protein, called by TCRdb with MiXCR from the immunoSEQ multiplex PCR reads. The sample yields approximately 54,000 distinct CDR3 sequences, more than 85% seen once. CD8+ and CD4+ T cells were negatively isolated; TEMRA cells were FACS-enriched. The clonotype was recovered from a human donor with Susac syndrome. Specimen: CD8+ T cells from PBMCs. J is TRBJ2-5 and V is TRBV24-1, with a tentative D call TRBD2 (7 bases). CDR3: CATSEVRTAGWTQYF. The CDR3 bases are TGTGCCACCAGTGAGGTCAGGACAGCGGGATGGACCCAGTACTTC.